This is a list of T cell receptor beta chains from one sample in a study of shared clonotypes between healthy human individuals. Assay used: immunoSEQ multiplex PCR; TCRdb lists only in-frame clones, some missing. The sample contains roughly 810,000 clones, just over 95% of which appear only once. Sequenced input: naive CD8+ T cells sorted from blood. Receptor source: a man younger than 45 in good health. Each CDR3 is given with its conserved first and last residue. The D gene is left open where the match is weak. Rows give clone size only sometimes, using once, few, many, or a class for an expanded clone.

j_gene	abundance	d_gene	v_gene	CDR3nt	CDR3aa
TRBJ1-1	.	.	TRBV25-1	TGTGCCAGCAGACAATCTAGGAACACTGAAGCTTTCTTT	CASRQSRNTEAFF
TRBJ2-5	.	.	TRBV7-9	TGTGCCAGCAGCTTAGCGCCAAGACAGCTGGAGACCCAGTACTTC	CASSLAPRQLETQYF
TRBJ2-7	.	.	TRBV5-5	TGTGCCAGCAGCCCGGGGTGGGGGAGCTCCTACGAGCAGTACTTC	CASSPGWGSSYEQYF
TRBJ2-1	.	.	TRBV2	TGTGCCAGCAGTGAAGTTAGAACCTACAATGAGCAGTTCTTC	CASSEVRTYNEQFF
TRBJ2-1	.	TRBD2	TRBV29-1	TGCAGCGTTGAAGGTCGCGGGAGAGACGGTGAGCAGTTCTTC	CSVEGRGRDGEQFF
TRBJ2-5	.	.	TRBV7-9	TGTGCCAGCAGCTTAGCATCCGGCAGGGAATGGACCCAGTACTTC	CASSLASGREWTQYF
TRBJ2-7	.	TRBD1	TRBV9	TGTGCCAGCAGCGTAGACCCAGGACAGGGACCCTACGAGCAGTACTTC	CASSVDPGQGPYEQYF
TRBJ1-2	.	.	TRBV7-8	TGTGCCAGCAGCGAGATGGGACAAGCTAACTATGGCTACACCTTC	CASSEMGQANYGYTF
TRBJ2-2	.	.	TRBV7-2	TGTGCCAGCTTTAGCGGCGGGGAGCTGTTTTTT	CASFSGGELFF
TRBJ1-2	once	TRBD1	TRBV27	TGTGCCAGCAGTCGGACAGGGGTAGGATATGGCTACACCTTC	CASSRTGVGYGYTF